The 23 T cell receptor beta chains reported below all come from one sample, sequenced in a study of T cells in localized non-small cell lung cancer. Sequencing used immunoSEQ multiplex PCR; TCRdb keeps in-frame clones, though not all of them. The repertoire holds some 2,500 clones, with approximately 21% as singletons. The sequencing used normal lung tissue next to the tumor, collected before any cancer treatment. These receptors were taken from a woman between 35 and 70 years old with stage I lung adenocarcinoma.

The chain carries TRBV18 and TRBJ2-1; TRBD1 might be the D (6 bases). The germline V and J ends were trimmed by 3 bases and 4 bases, with 16 bases remaining between them. From germline, CDR1 is KGHSH and CDR2 LQKENI. This CDR3 spans 16 amino acids. CDR3 in amino acids: CASSPETGPIYNEQFF. The CDR3 region has the DNA TGTGCCAGCTCACCCGAGACAGGCCCCATTTACAATGAGCAGTTCTTC.

The CDR3 nucleotides are TGTGCCAGTAGCCCTGGACAGCGCTTATCCTATAATTCACCCCTCCACTTT. Protein product: CASSPGQRLSYNSPLHF. The chain links TRBV19 to TRBJ1-6, with D maybe TRBD1 (6 bases). V was shortened by 6 bases and J by 1 base, with 16 bases between the two germline ends. The germline V gene has CDR1 LNHDA and CDR2 SQIVND (reference sequence). This CDR3 contains 17 residues.

This clone came up once. V and J are TRBV5-1 and TRBJ1-5, with TRBD1 as a possible D gene (5 bases). Per germline, CDR1 SGHRS and CDR2 YFSETQ. Trimming took off 0 bases at V and 4 bases at J, with 11 bases between the two ends. This CDR3 spans 15 amino acids. The CDR3 DNA follows: TGCGCCAGCAGCTTGGCAGGGTTAGGAAATCAGCCCCAGCATTTT. Translation gives CASSLAGLGNQPQHF.

The CDR3 nucleotides read TGTGCCAGTAGTATAGACAGGGGGCAGCCCCAGCATTTT. Translation gives CASSIDRGQPQHF. This rearrangement joins TRBV19 to TRBJ1-5; TRBD1 aligns across 7 bases. After removal of 0 bases from V and 7 bases from J, the junction contained 0 bases not matched to a gene. The CDR3 spans 13 residues. Germline V gene data show CDR1 as LNHDA and CDR2 as SQIVND (reference sequence).

V usage is TRBV29-1 and J usage is TRBJ1-4; D gene ambiguous. CDR3 size: 12 residues. Trimming pared 3 bases from V and 7 bases from J, leaving 9 bases between. The germline CDR1 and CDR2 sequences are SQVTM and ANQGSEA. The chain's CDR3 is CSVEMGFEKLFF. CDR3 nucleotides: TGCAGCGTTGAGATGGGTTTTGAAAAACTGTTTTTT.

Within the sample, this clone is medium-sized. The chain couples TRBV11-3 to TRBJ2-1, with TRBD2 identical over 12 bases. From germline, CDR1 is SGHNT and CDR2 YENEEA. V dropped 1 base and J dropped 8; count of bases not matched to a gene: 3. This CDR3 region has 15 residues. The CDR3: CASSLGLAGADEQFF. The CDR3 nucleotides read TGTGCCAGCAGCTTAGGACTAGCGGGAGCCGATGAGCAGTTCTTC.

By sample fraction, this clone is medium-sized. The V gene is TRBV11-3, the J gene TRBJ1-1, with D tentatively TRBD1 (5 bases). CDR1 and CDR2 (germline): SGHNT, YENEEA. The CDR3 has 14 residues. Trimming stripped 6 bases from V and 1 base from J, with 12 bases between. The CDR3 sequence: CASRSPGGNTEAFF. As DNA, the CDR3 is TGTGCCAGCAGATCTCCCGGGGGGAACACTGAAGCTTTCTTT.

There are a few counts of this clone. This chain uses TRBV28 with TRBJ2-2; 8 positions match TRBD1. CDR1 and CDR2 (germline): MDHEN, SYDVKM. V lost 6 bases and J lost 5; bases outside the gene matches: 5. CDR3 length equals 14 residues. CDR3 DNA sequence: TGTGCCAGCAGCCGGACAGGGCAAACCGGGGAGCTGTTTTTT. Protein product: CASSRTGQTGELFF.

Remarks on this clone: Coverage ceases 1 residue before the CDR3 finishes, and the germline J gene fills in the end. V gene TRBV19 combines with J gene TRBJ1-5, with TRBD1 matching 9 bases. Per the germline V gene, CDR1 is LNHDA and CDR2 is SQIVND (reference sequence). The CDR3 has 17 residues. Trimming cost V 4 bases and J 2 bases; bases outside gene matches: 9. CDR3 sequence reads: CASSRGGQGGGNQPQHF. Partial CDR3 DNA: TGTGCCAGTAGTAGAGGGGGACAGGGCGGGGGCAATCAGCCCCAGCAT.

This clone has a handful of counts. The chain employs TRBV19 and TRBJ2-3; D not certain. Germline CDR1 is LNHDA and CDR2 is SQIVND (reference sequence). The CDR3 contains 14 residues. V dropped 3 bases and J dropped 5 bases, with 12 bases sitting between them. The CDR3 DNA reads TGTGCCAGTAGTATCGGTCCAGAGGTAGATACGCAGTATTTT. The encoded protein is CASSIGPEVDTQYF.

This clone has just a few counts. The rearrangement links TRBV6-8 to TRBJ2-7; TRBD1 is a possible D gene (6 bases). Trimming removed 10 bases at V and 1 base at J, with 11 bases between. CDR3 length: 12 residues. Per the germline V gene, CDR1 is MNHGY and CDR2 is SAAAGT. CDR3 protein: CATRQDSYEQYF. Written as DNA, the CDR3 is TGTGCCACGAGACAGGATTCCTACGAGCAGTACTTC.

The chain is built from TRBV28 and TRBJ1-2, with 9 bases identical to TRBD1. V shed 6 bases and J 1 base; nucleotides not matched to a gene: 6. In germline, CDR1 is MDHEN, CDR2 SYDVKM. This CDR3 has 15 residues. DNA of the CDR3: TGTGCCAGCAGGGGGGGACAGGGCTATAACTATGGCTACACCTTC. It is translated as CASRGGQGYNYGYTF.

There are a few counts of this clone. The V gene is TRBV9, the J gene TRBJ1-4; 9 positions match TRBD1. From germline, CDR1 is SGDLS and CDR2 YYNGEE. CDR3 length: 17 amino acids. With V trimmed by 3 bases and J by 6 bases, 12 bases remained unmatched. CDR3 protein: CASSARDRAGWDEKLFF. CDR3 nucleotides: TGTGCCAGCAGCGCTCGGGACAGGGCGGGCTGGGATGAAAAACTGTTTTTT.

In its sample, this clone ranks as large. V gene TRBV11-3 combines with J gene TRBJ2-1; TRBD2 agrees at 10 bases. Germline values: CDR1 SGHNT, CDR2 YENEEA. This CDR3 is 16 amino acids long. The V gene end was trimmed by 8 bases and the J gene end by 3 bases; junction bases not matched to a gene: 10. The CDR3 DNA follows: TGTGCCAGCCCTGGGGGGGCTAGCGGGAGCTACAATGAGCAGTTCTTC. Translating it yields CASPGGASGSYNEQFF.

In this sample, this clone is medium-sized. The chain recombines TRBV11-3 with TRBJ1-2; D is unclear. The CDR3 has 14 residues. V shed 5 bases and J shed 1 base, with 11 bases lying between them. The germline CDR1 and CDR2 sequences are SGHNT and YENEEA. The CDR3 nucleotides are TGTGCCAGCAGCCCGGGCATGAGTAACTATGGCTACACCTTC. Its translation: CASSPGMSNYGYTF.

This clone was detected only a few times. The rearrangement links TRBV11-3 to TRBJ1-1, with 9 nucleotides matching TRBD1. Germline V gene data show CDR1 as SGHNT and CDR2 as YENEEA. Trimming cost V 6 bases and J 1 base; bases outside gene matches: 12. The CDR3 is made up of 17 amino acids. The CDR3 nucleotides are TGTGCCAGCAGTCCGCCAACAGGGGGCTATGGGAACACTGAAGCTTTCTTT. Protein: CASSPPTGGYGNTEAFF.

By sample share, this clone is medium-sized. The chain combines TRBV9 with TRBJ2-7; either TRBD1 or TRBD2 may supply D (6 bases each). Germline loops: CDR1 SGDLS, CDR2 YYNGEE. The CDR3 is 18 residues long. Trimming took 0 bases from V and 1 from J, leaving 20 bases between them. As DNA, the CDR3 is TGTGCCAGCAGCGTAGCCCTCGAGCGAGGGGGGAGTTCCTACGAGCAGTACTTC. Translating gives CASSVALERGGSSYEQYF. Full variable domain (outside the CDR3, taken from reference TRBV9 and TRBJ2-7): DSGVTQTPKHLITATGQRVTLRCSPRSGDLSVYWYQQSLDQGLQFLIQYYNGEERAKGNILERFSAQQFPDLHSELNLSSLELGDSALYFCASSVALERGGSSYEQYFGPGTRLTVT.

This clone was detected a few times. V gene TRBV18 combines with J gene TRBJ2-7, with D possibly being TRBD1 (6 bases). V was trimmed by 6 bases and J by 3 bases, leaving 15 bases between them. This CDR3 contains 14 residues. Per the germline V gene, CDR1 is KGHSH and CDR2 is LQKENI. The CDR3: CASSLAGGNYEQYF. The CDR3 DNA reads TGTGCCAGCTCCCTTGCTGGGGGCAACTACGAGCAGTACTTC.

This chain links TRBV18 with TRBJ2-1; 7 nucleotides line up with TRBD2. The CDR3 runs to 15 residues. V lost 2 bases to trimming and J lost 3 bases; unmatched junction nucleotides: 4. Per germline, CDR1 KGHSH and CDR2 LQKENI. The CDR3 sequence: CASSPTGTNYNEQFF. CDR3 bases: TGTGCCAGCTCACCAACCGGGACTAACTACAATGAGCAGTTCTTC. The whole variable domain, filled in from reference TRBV18 and TRBJ2-1, reads NAGVMQNPRHLVRRRGQEARLRCSPMKGHSHVYWYRQLPEEGLKFMVYLQKENIIDESGMPKERFSAEFPKEGPSILRIQQVVRGDSAAYFCASSPTGTNYNEQFFGPGTRLTVL.

The gene calls are TRBV6-8 and TRBJ2-6; TRBD1 matches at 7 bases. This CDR3 spans 18 amino acids. The germline V gene encodes CDR1 MNHGY and CDR2 SAAAGT. The J segment lost 0 bases and the V segment lost 10 bases, leaving 15 bases of the junction unmatched. As DNA, the CDR3 is TGTGCCACCACAGCGGACCTTAAGGGGGCCTCTGGGGCCAACGTCCTGACTTTC. It encodes CATTADLKGASGANVLTF.

The genes are TRBV10-2 and TRBJ1-3; D is ambiguous. The CDR3 has 16 amino acids. V was pared by 5 bases and J by 0 bases, with 14 bases between. Germline V gives CDR1 WSHSY, CDR2 SAAADI. The CDR3, as DNA: TGCGCCAGCAGTCCGACTAGCGGAGCCTCTGGAAACACCATATATTTT. It specifies CASSPTSGASGNTIYF.

The chain couples TRBV28 to TRBJ2-2, with TRBD2 matching over 8 bases. V lost 4 bases to trimming and J lost 1 base; unmatched junction nucleotides: 5. This CDR3 has 16 residues. Germline CDR1 reads MDHEN; CDR2 reads SYDVKM. For the CDR3, the DNA is TGTGCCAGCAGTTCCGAGCGGGGGTGGAACACCGGGGAGCTGTTTTTT. Translation gives CASSSERGWNTGELFF.

The V gene is TRBV6-8, the J gene TRBJ1-2; 7 bases agree with TRBD1. This CDR3 is built from 15 residues. CDR1 is MNHGY, CDR2 SAAAGT, per germline. The junction had 9 bases not matched to a gene; V was cut back by 4 bases and J by 4 bases. Written as DNA, the CDR3 is TGTGCCAGCAGTTCGTACTGGACAGGCGGCTATGGCTACACCTTC. This encodes CASSSYWTGGYGYTF.